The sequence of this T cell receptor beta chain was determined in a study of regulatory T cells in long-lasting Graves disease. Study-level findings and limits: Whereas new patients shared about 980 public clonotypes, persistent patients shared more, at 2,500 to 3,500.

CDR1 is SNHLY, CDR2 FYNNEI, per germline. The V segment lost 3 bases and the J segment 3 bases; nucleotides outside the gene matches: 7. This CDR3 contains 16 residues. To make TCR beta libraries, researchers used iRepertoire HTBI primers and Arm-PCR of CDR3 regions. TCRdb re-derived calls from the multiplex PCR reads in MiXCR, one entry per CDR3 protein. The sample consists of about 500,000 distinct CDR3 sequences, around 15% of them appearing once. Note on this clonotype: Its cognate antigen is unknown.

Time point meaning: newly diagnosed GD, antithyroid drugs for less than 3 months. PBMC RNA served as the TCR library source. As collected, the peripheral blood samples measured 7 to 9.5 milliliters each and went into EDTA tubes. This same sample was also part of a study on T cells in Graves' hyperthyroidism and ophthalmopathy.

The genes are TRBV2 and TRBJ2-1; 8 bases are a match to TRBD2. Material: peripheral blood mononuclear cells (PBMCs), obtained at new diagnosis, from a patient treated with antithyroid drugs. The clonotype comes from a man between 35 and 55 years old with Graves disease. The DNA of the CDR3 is TGTGCCAGCAGTGAGGACGGGAGGGCCTACTACAATGAGCAGTTCTTC. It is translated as CASSEDGRAYYNEQFF.